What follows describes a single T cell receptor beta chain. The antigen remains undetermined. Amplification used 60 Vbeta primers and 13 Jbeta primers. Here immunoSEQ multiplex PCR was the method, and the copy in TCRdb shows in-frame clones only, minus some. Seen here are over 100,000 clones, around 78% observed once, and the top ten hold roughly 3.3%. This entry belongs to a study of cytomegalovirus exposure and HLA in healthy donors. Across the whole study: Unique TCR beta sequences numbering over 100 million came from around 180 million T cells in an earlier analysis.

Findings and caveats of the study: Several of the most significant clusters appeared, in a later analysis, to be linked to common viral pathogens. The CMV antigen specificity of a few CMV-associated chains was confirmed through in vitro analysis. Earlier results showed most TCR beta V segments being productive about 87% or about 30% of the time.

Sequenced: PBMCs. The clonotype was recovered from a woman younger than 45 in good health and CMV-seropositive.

CDR3 amino acids: CATLWDRVDTEAFF. The CDR3 nucleotides are TGTGCCACCCTATGGGACAGGGTAGACACTGAAGCTTTCTTT. The chain employs TRBV2 and TRBJ1-1, with 9 bases aligning to TRBD1. V trimming: 10 bases; J trimming: 3 bases; junction bases outside the gene matches: 9. Germline loops: CDR1 SNHLY, CDR2 FYNNEI. This CDR3 is 14 amino acids long.